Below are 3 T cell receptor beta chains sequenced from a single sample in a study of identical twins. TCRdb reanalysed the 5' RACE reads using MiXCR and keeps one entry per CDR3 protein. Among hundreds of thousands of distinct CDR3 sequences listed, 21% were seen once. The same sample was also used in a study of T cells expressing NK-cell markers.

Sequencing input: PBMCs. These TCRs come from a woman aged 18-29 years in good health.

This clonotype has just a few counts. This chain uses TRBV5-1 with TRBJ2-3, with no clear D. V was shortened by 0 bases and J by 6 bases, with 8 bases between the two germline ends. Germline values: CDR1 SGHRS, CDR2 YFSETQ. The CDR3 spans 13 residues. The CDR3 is CASSLESWDTQYF. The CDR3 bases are TGCGCCAGCAGCTTGGAGTCCTGGGATACGCAGTATTTT.

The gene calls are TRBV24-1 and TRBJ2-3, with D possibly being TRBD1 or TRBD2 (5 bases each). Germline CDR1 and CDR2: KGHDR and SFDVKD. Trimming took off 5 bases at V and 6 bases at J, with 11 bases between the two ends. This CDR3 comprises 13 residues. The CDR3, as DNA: TGTGCCACCAGTGGACAGCCGGGGGATACGCAGTATTTT. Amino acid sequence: CATSGQPGDTQYF.

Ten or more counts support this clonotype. CDR3 bases: TGTGCCAGCAGCTTAGGGGGGCGAGGAGCGGATACGCAGTATTTT. Amino acid sequence: CASSLGGRGADTQYF. The chain links TRBV7-3 to TRBJ2-3, with D perhaps matching TRBD1 or TRBD2 (6 bases each). V was cut by 2 bases and J by 6 bases, with 15 bases left in between. Per germline, CDR1 SGHTA and CDR2 FQGTGA. The CDR3 loop spans 15 amino acids.